This T cell receptor (beta chain) was identified during a study of Graves' ophthalmopathy and Graves' hyperthyroidism. Study conclusions and caveats: The model flagged ophthalmopathy progression at more than 70% sensitivity and 72% to 85% specificity.

For repertoire sequencing, the TCR beta CDR3 regions were amplified from RNA transcripts. HTBI primers primed a first-round RT-PCR, and a second-round multiplex PCR followed. MiXCR, applied by TCRdb to the multiplex PCR reads, yields one record per CDR3 protein. Among about 390,000 distinct CDR3 sequences, 15% were seen once, and the ten largest hold roughly 7%. As regards this clonotype: The antigen remains undetermined.

This CDR3 contains 14 residues. Trimming took 5 bases from V and 5 from J; bases not matched to a gene: 4. Per germline, CDR1 SGHVS and CDR2 FQNEAQ. Ophthalmopathy not arising within 18 months of follow-up defined hyperthyroidism as stable. Patients in the hyperthyroidism group, adults aged 18 to 65, were newly diagnosed, under 2 months' duration. Researchers turned away patients with other autoimmune diseases, uncontrolled infections, pregnancy or lactation. This TCR was sampled from a woman aged 18 to 35 with stable Graves' hyperthyroidism. This chain links TRBV7-8 with TRBJ2-2, with 8 nucleotides matching TRBD1. The sequencing sample was made of peripheral blood. The CDR3 region is CASSRRGLTGELFF. For the CDR3, the DNA is TGTGCCAGCAGCCGCAGGGGGCTGACCGGGGAGCTGTTTTTT.